This entry describes one TCR beta chain. This entry comes from a study of blood T cell repertoires in COVID-19. Study details: Italy, Spain and the United States were the sources of the convalescent and acute COVID-19 samples. T cells, B-cell-depleted T cells, or PBMCs supplied cDNA or gDNA.

In the authors' workflow: Quantification of nucleated cells was approximated via reference gene primer amplification. Some clones are missing from TCRdb's copy, which holds only in-frame ones; the method was immunoSEQ multiplex PCR. The V and J calls and clone size were taken over from that table, and D and trimming were inferred from the DNA. The data show approximately 300,000 clones, around 89% seen once. CDR3 length equals 13 residues. V was cut by 6 bases and J by 0 bases, with 6 bases left in between. From germline, CDR1 is MNHEY and CDR2 SVGAGI. The chain is built from TRBV6-5 and TRBJ1-3, with D unresolved. The sample taken for sequencing was peripheral blood. This receptor was taken from a man aged 18 to 29 who had recovered from COVID-19. The CDR3 nucleotides read TGTGCCAGCAGGAGAAGCTCTGGAAACACCATATATTTT. It encodes CASRRSSGNTIYF.